This TCR beta chain originates from a study of beta chain features in type 1 diabetes. Study details: The patients were much like the healthy donors in age, gender and cell yields. Findings of the study overall: Type 1 diabetes patients had moderately but significantly shorter TCRB CDR3s in all four CD4+ subsets. The VDJ junctions of type 1 diabetes patients carried fewer insertions and more deletions. In cDNA sequencing, cells with high TCR expression could be over-represented.

Reverse transcription of all isolated RNA meant that expressed TCRB transcripts were sequenced. The protocol was immunoSEQ multiplex PCR, while the TCRdb copy is restricted to in-frame clones and leaves out a portion. Altogether 150,000 to 200,000 clones are present, around 8% being singletons, with the ten largest covering about 0.9%. The germline V gene has CDR1 MNHEY and CDR2 SMNVEV (reference sequence). This CDR3 contains 16 residues. The ends were cut back, 0 bases at V and 1 base at J, with 11 bases in the middle. Of note for this clone: What it binds is unknown.

The TCR was taken from a woman in her 40s with type 1 diabetes. Specimen: central memory CD4+ T cells from blood. This chain links TRBV27 with TRBJ2-3; a possible D gene is TRBD2 (6 bases). The CDR3 is CASSLSTGSGTDTQYF. CDR3 nucleotides: TGTGCCAGCAGTTTATCGACCGGGAGTGGCACAGATACGCAGTATTTT.